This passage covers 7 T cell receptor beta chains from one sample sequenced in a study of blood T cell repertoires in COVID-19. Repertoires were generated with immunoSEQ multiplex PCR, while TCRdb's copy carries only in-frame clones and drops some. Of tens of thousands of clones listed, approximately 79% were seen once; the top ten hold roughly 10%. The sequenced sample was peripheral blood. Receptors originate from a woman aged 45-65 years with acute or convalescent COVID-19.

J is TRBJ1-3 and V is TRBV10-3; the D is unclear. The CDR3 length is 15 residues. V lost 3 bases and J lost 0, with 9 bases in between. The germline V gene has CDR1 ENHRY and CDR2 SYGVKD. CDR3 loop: CAISEVADSGNTIYF. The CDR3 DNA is TGTGCCATCAGTGAAGTGGCAGACTCTGGAAACACCATATATTTT.

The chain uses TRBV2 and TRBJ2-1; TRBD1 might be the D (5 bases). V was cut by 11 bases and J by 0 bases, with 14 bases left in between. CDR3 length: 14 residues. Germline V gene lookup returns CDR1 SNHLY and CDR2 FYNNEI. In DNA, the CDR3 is TGTGCCGGGGCAGGGTCAAGCTCCTACAATGAGCAGTTCTTC. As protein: CAGAGSSSYNEQFF.

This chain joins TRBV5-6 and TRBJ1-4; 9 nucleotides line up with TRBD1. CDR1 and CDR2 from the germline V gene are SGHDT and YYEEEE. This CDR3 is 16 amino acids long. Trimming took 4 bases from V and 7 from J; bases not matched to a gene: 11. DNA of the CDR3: TGTGCCAGCAGCAGCAGCCGTGACAGGGGGAGTGAAAAACTGTTTTTT. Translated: CASSSSRDRGSEKLFF.

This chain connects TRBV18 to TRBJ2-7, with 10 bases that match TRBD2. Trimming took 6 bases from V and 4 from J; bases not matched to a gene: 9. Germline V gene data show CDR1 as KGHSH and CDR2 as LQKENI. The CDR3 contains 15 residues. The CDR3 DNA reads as TGTGCCAGCTCCCTGCGAAGCGGGAGGGTATACGAGCAGTACTTC. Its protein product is CASSLRSGRVYEQYF.

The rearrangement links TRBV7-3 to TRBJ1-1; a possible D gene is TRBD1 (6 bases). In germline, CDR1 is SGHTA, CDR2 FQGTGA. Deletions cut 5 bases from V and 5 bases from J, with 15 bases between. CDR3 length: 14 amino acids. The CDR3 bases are TGTGCCAGCAGCAAGAGCTCACAGGGAACTGAAGCTTTCTTT. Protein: CASSKSSQGTEAFF. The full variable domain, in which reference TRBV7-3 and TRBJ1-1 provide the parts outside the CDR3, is GAGVSQTPSNKVTEKGKYVELRCDPISGHTALYWYRQSLGQGPEFLIYFQGTGAADDSGLPNDRFFAVRPEGSVSTLKIQRTERGDSAVYLCASSKSSQGTEAFFGQGTRLTVV.

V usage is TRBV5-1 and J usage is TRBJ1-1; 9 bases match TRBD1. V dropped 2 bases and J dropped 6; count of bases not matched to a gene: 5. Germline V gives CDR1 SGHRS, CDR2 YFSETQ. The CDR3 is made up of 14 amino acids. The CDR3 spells CASSFTGGASEAFF. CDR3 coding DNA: TGCGCCAGCAGCTTTACAGGGGGCGCTTCTGAAGCTTTCTTT.

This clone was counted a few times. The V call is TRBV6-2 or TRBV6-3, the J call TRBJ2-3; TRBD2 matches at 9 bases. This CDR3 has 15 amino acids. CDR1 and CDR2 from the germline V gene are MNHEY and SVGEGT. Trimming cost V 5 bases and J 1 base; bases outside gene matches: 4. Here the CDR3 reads CASSHQRGGTDTQYF. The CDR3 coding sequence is TGTGCCAGCAGTCACCAGCGGGGGGGCACAGATACGCAGTATTTT.